The 10 T cell receptor beta chains listed next were all sequenced from one sample in a study of OX40 agonist ivuxolimab in advanced cancers. The method was immunoSEQ multiplex PCR; TCRdb's version includes in-frame clones alone and lacks a portion of them. The sample includes tens of thousands of clones, roughly 84% seen only once; the top ten take under 25%. The sequenced sample was CD4+ or CD8+ T cells sorted from blood, obtained in a trial of the OX40 agonist ivuxolimab. These receptors were obtained from an adult with an advanced solid tumor such as melanoma, head and neck, liver or kidney cancer.

The V call is TRBV18, the J call TRBJ1-2; the D gene is possibly TRBD1 (5 bases). This CDR3 spans 18 amino acids. Trimming took 0 bases from V and 5 from J, leaving 22 bases between them. The germline V gene encodes CDR1 KGHSH and CDR2 LQKENI. The DNA for the CDR3 is TGTGCCAGCTCACCACCGGGAGGGGCCACTTCATCCGAATATGGCTACACCTTC. Translation: CASSPPGGATSSEYGYTF.

The rearrangement joins TRBV19 to TRBJ1-1; D not certain. Germline values: CDR1 LNHDA, CDR2 SQIVND (reference sequence). The CDR3 spans 11 residues. The V end was cut by 3 bases, the J end by 6 bases, with 5 bases between. CDR3 DNA: TGTGCCAGTAGTATCGGACCTGAAGCTTTCTTT. This codes for CASSIGPEAFF.

This chain connects TRBV27 to TRBJ2-3; 11 bases match TRBD2. From germline, CDR1 is MNHEY and CDR2 SMNVEV (reference sequence). The ends lost 6 bases at V and 4 bases at J; junction bases unmatched: 6. The CDR3 is 15 residues long. The CDR3 protein is CASRPSGRIADTQYF. In DNA, the CDR3 is TGTGCCAGCAGACCTAGCGGGAGGATTGCAGATACGCAGTATTTT.

This clone came up once. The chain joins TRBV7-9 to TRBJ2-3, with D perhaps TRBD2 (6 bases). This CDR3 is built from 14 residues. V was cut by 1 base and J by 6 bases, with 11 bases left in between. Looked up from germline, CDR1 is SEHNR and CDR2 is FQNEAQ (reference sequence). The CDR3 nucleotides are TGTGCCAGCAGCTTAGGGGGGGTTGGTGATACGCAGTATTTT. Translating gives CASSLGGVGDTQYF. The variable domain in full, with the rest retrieved from reference TRBV7-9 and TRBJ2-3, is DTGVSQNPRHKITKRGQNVTFRCDPISEHNRLYWYRQTLGQGPEFLTYFQNEAQLEKSRLLSDRFSAERPKGSFSTLEIQRTEQGDSAMYLCASSLGGVGDTQYFGPGTRLTVL.

This clone is a singleton in its sample. This chain joins TRBV4-1 and TRBJ1-5; 7 bases fit TRBD1. V lost 2 bases to trimming and J lost 2 bases; unmatched junction nucleotides: 3. The CDR3 loop spans 15 amino acids. Germline values: CDR1 MGHRA, CDR2 YSYEKL. CDR3 region: CASSQIQGGNQPQHF. The CDR3 region has the DNA TGCGCCAGCAGCCAAATCCAGGGGGGCAATCAGCCCCAGCATTTT.

The chain carries TRBV9 and TRBJ2-3, with D maybe TRBD2 (5 bases). The CDR3 is 13 residues long. Looked up from germline, CDR1 is SGDLS and CDR2 is YYNGEE. The V and J ends lost 3 bases and 6 bases respectively, with 11 bases between them. CDR3 loop: CASSDRDYDTQYF. For the CDR3, the DNA is TGTGCCAGCAGCGATAGAGACTATGATACGCAGTATTTT.

The CDR3 sequence: CASSLPHASGPNSYEQYF. For the CDR3, the DNA is TGTGCCAGCAGCTTACCCCATGCTAGCGGGCCTAACTCCTACGAGCAGTACTTC. This rearrangement joins TRBV7-9 to TRBJ2-7; 8 nucleotides line up with TRBD2. From germline, CDR1 is SEHNR and CDR2 FQNEAQ (reference sequence). CDR3 length: 18 amino acids. V was pared by 2 bases and J by 0 bases, with 12 bases of the junction left unmatched.

The chain combines TRBV27 with TRBJ1-1; TRBD1 agrees at 8 bases. The germline CDR1 and CDR2 sequences are MNHEY and SMNVEV (reference sequence). The CDR3 extends over 14 amino acids. Trimming at V came to 1 base and at J to 5 bases, leaving 3 bases not matched to a gene. CDR3 amino acids: CASSLYRGGTEAFF. CDR3 DNA: TGTGCCAGCAGTTTATACAGGGGGGGAACTGAAGCTTTCTTT.

The gene calls are TRBV9 and TRBJ2-5; D may be TRBD1 or TRBD2 (5 bases each). The ends were cut back, 0 bases at V and 1 base at J, with 10 bases in the middle. From germline, CDR1 is SGDLS and CDR2 YYNGEE. The length of the CDR3 is 15 residues. The CDR3 nucleotides are TGTGCCAGCAGCGTAGCGGGGCAGTTCCAAGAGACCCAGTACTTC. This gives the protein CASSVAGQFQETQYF. The full variable domain, completed using reference TRBV9 and TRBJ2-5, is DSGVTQTPKHLITATGQRVTLRCSPRSGDLSVYWYQQSLDQGLQFLIQYYNGEERAKGNILERFSAQQFPDLHSELNLSSLELGDSALYFCASSVAGQFQETQYFGPGTRLLVL.

J is TRBJ2-1 and V is TRBV7-3, with TRBD1 matching over 7 bases. This CDR3 region has 16 residues. With 5 bases clipped from V and 4 bases from J, the junction kept 11 bases outside the gene matches. CDR1 SGHTA and CDR2 FQGTGA come from the germline V gene. CDR3 residues: CASSLTGPQSYNEQFF. CDR3 coding DNA: TGTGCCAGCAGCCTGACAGGGCCACAATCTTACAATGAGCAGTTCTTC.